These T cell receptor beta chains were read from a single sample in a study of CD8+ T cells in alopecia areata. Only in-frame clones appear in the TCRdb table, and some are missing; sequencing was by immunoSEQ multiplex PCR. The sample consists of 150,000 to 200,000 clones, just under 65% of them appearing once. This sample comprised CD4+ T cells sorted from blood, obtained at approximately week 49, from a patient treated with tofacitinib. The receptors were sampled from a human donor with alopecia areata. The CDR3 runs from the conserved cysteine through the conserved F or W. A D gene is named only where the DNA matches it firmly. The size field is filled for only some rows; it gives once, few, many or a size class.

DNA	CDR3	V	size	D	J
TGTGCCAGCAGCGACGGACAGGCCACGGTCGCTTTCTTT	CASSDGQATVAFF	TRBV7-2	-	TRBD1	TRBJ1-1
TGCAGCGTTGTGCCTAATCTCCAGGAAGCTTTCTTT	CSVVPNLQEAFF	TRBV29-1	-	-	TRBJ1-1
TGTGCCAGCAGCTTAAGGCGGGGGGGCGCCGATGAGCAGTTCTTC	CASSLRRGGADEQFF	TRBV13	few	TRBD2	TRBJ2-1
TGTGCCAGCGTAACGGGGGCCCTGAACACTGAAGCTTTCTTT	CASVTGALNTEAFF	TRBV28	-	-	TRBJ1-1
TGCGCCAGCAGCCAAGTCGGGGGACAGGGACCCAATGAGCAGTTCTTC	CASSQVGGQGPNEQFF	TRBV4-3	-	TRBD1	TRBJ2-1
TGTGCCAGCAGTAGGGGGTCAGCTTCACCCCTCCACTTT	CASSRGSASPLHF	TRBV25-1	-	-	TRBJ1-6
TGTGCCAGCAGCCCAAGACAGGGGAGAATTGGCTACACCTTC	CASSPRQGRIGYTF	TRBV7-9	-	TRBD1	TRBJ1-2
TGTGCCAGCAGCTTAGCCGACCGGGCGATTTTTTATGGCTACACCTTC	CASSLADRAIFYGYTF	TRBV5-6	few	-	TRBJ1-2
TGTGCCAGCCATGAGGACGGCCCCCGGGAAAAACTGTTTTTT	CASHEDGPREKLFF	TRBV2	-	-	TRBJ1-4
TGTGCCAGCAGCTTAGCGGGAAGCACAGATACGCAGTATTTT	CASSLAGSTDTQYF	TRBV27	-	TRBD2	TRBJ2-3
TGCGCCAGCAGCCAAGAGGGCGGGGGGTACAATGAGCAGTTCTTC	CASSQEGGGYNEQFF	TRBV4-1	-	TRBD2	TRBJ2-1
TGTGCCAGCAGCCAAGTGCCGGGCTACGAGCAGTACTTC	CASSQVPGYEQYF	TRBV14	-	-	TRBJ2-7
TGTGCCAGCAGCCTTGACAGGGGGGGAAACACTGAAGCTTTCTTT	CASSLDRGGNTEAFF	TRBV14	-	TRBD1	TRBJ1-1
TGTGCCACCAGCAGGGCAGGAAGCGCCAACGTCCTGACTTTC	CATSRAGSANVLTF	TRBV15	-	-	TRBJ2-6
TGTGCCAGCAGCCCAGGAGGGGGGTCAACTAATGAAAAACTGTTTTTT	CASSPGGGSTNEKLFF	TRBV2	-	-	TRBJ1-4
TGTGCCAGCAGTGACCGGGAGACCCAGTACTTC	CASSDRETQYF	TRBV6-1	-	-	TRBJ2-5
TGTGCCAGGAGGACGGCAGCCTCTGGGGCCAACGTCCTGACTTTC	CARRTAASGANVLTF	TRBV2	-	-	TRBJ2-6
TGCGCCAGCAGCCAAGAGGGACGGAGAGACAATGAGCAGTTCTTC	CASSQEGRRDNEQFF	TRBV4-3	few	-	TRBJ2-1
TGTGCCAGCCAGTTGACAGGGACCTACGAGCAGTACTTC	CASQLTGTYEQYF	TRBV27	-	TRBD1	TRBJ2-7
TGCGCCAGCAGCCAAGATGTGGCTAGCGGGGGGGGATTGAGCACAGATACGCAGTATTTT	CASSQDVASGGGLSTDTQYF	TRBV4-3	few	TRBD2	TRBJ2-3
TGCAGCGTGGGCCAGGTCGGGGGTATCAATGAGCAGTTCTTC	CSVGQVGGINEQFF	TRBV29-1	few	-	TRBJ2-1
TGTGCCAGCAGCGTTAGACCGGACCTAGCCAAAAACATTCAGTACTTC	CASSVRPDLAKNIQYF	TRBV9	-	-	TRBJ2-4